This TCR beta chain was captured by sequencing in a study of T cells in Graves' hyperthyroidism and ophthalmopathy. Germline V CDR1 and CDR2: MNHEY, SMNVEV (reference sequence). This CDR3 spans 14 amino acids. V shed 5 bases and J shed 4 bases, with 14 bases lying between them. TCR beta CDR3 regions were amplified from RNA transcripts. First-round RT-PCR of the TCR CDR3 relied on the HTBI primer set. TCRdb independently ran MiXCR on the multiplex PCR reads; one entry per CDR3 protein. The sample holds 490,000 or so distinct CDR3 sequences, 15% to 20% seen once. This clonotype was counted a few times. The origin of this receptor is a woman in her twenties or thirties with Graves' ophthalmopathy. Source material: blood. This chain links TRBV27 with TRBJ1-2, with unresolved D. The CDR3 sequence is CASSPQARPYGYTF. In DNA, the CDR3 is TGTGCCAGCAGTCCGCAGGCGCGCCCCTATGGCTACACCTTC.